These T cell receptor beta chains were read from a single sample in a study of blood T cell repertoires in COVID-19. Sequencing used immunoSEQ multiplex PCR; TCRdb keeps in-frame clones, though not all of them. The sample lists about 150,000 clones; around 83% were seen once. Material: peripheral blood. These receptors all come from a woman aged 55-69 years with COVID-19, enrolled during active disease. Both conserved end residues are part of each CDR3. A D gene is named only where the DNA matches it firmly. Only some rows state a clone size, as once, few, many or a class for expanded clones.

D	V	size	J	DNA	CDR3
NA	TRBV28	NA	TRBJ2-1	TGTGCCAGCAGTTTTAGCAGCGAGCAGTTCTTC	CASSFSSEQFF
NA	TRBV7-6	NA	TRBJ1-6	TGTGCCAGCAGCCCCCAGCGGGGAGTTAATTCACCCCTCCACTTT	CASSPQRGVNSPLHF
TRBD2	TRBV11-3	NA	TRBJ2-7	TGTGCCAGCAGCCGGTCTATAGCGGGAGTGGGCGAGCAGTACTTC	CASSRSIAGVGEQYF
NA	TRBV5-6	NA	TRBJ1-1	TGTGCCAGCAGCCCCCAGGTGGTGAACACTGAAGCTTTCTTT	CASSPQVVNTEAFF
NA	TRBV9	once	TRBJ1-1	TGTGCCAGCAGCGTAGGGGAGGGTTTCCGGACTGAAGCTTTCTTT	CASSVGEGFRTEAFF
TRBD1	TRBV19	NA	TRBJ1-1	TGTGCCAGTAGTATCTCACAGGGGCACTGGGGTCTTGAAGCTTTCTTT	CASSISQGHWGLEAFF
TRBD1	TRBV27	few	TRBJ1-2	TGTGCCAGCACCCCAACCGGACAGGGACAGTCGAAGGGCTACACCTTC	CASTPTGQGQSKGYTF
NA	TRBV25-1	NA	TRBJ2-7	TGTGCCAGCAGTGCCCGACTGAAATCCTACGAGCAGTACTTC	CASSARLKSYEQYF
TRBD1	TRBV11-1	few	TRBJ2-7	TGTGCCAGCAGTCTTCGGACAGGGCCCCCGAACGAGCAGTACTTC	CASSLRTGPPNEQYF
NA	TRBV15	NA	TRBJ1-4	TGTGCCACCACCCTCGGGGGGCGAGGTAATGAAAAACTGTTTTTT	CATTLGGRGNEKLFF
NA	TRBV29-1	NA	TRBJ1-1	TGCAGCACCGAGGGGGGGTCCTTGAACACTGAAGCTTTCTTT	CSTEGGSLNTEAFF
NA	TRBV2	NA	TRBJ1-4	TGTGCCAGCACCAGTAACATGTTTGCTAATGAAAAACTGTTTTTT	CASTSNMFANEKLFF
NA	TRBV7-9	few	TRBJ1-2	TGTGCCAGCAGCTCTTCCCGGGACACAGAAGCTAACTATGGCTACACCTTC	CASSSSRDTEANYGYTF
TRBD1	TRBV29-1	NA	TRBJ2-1	TGCAGCGTAGGGACAGGGGGGAATGAGCAGTTCTTC	CSVGTGGNEQFF
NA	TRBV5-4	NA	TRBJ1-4	TGTGCCAGCAGCAGTTCCCCCACAGGTGAAACTAATGAAAAACTGTTTTTT	CASSSSPTGETNEKLFF
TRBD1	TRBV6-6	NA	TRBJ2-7	TGTGCCAGCACCAGGACAGGGGCTACCTACGAGCAGTACTTC	CASTRTGATYEQYF
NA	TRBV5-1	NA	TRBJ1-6	TGCGCCAGCAGGACCCAGGGTAATAATTCACCCCTCCACTTT	CASRTQGNNSPLHF
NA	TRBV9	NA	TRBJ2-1	TGTGCCAGCAGCGTAGGGGGGACTTACAATGAGCAGTTCTTC	CASSVGGTYNEQFF
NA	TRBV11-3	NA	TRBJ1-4	TGTGCCAGCAGCTTAGGTAAGGGAGGGCTTATTAATGAAAAACTGTTTTTT	CASSLGKGGLINEKLFF
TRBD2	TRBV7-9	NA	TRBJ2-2	TGTGCCAGCAGCTCGTACAGCGGGAGTAGCACCGGGGAGCTGTTTTTT	CASSSYSGSSTGELFF
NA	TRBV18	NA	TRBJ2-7	TGTGCCAGCTCACCCCCGGGGGGCGGGAGCGGTTACGAGCAGTACTTC	CASSPPGGGSGYEQYF
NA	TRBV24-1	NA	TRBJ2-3	TGTGCCACCAGTGATTATCCTAACACAGATACGCAGTATTTT	CATSDYPNTDTQYF
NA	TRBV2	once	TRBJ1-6	TGTGCCAGCCAGACAGGCTATAATTCACCCCTCCACTTT	CASQTGYNSPLHF
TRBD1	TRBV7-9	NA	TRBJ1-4	TGTGCCAGCAGCTCGCCGGACAGGGCTCGGGAAAAACTGTTTTTT	CASSSPDRAREKLFF
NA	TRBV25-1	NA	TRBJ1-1	TGTGCCAGTAGAGGATTTCCGGCTGAAGCTTTCTTT	CASRGFPAEAFF
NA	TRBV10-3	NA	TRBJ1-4	TGTGCCATCAGTACTACTAATGAAAAACTGTTTTTT	CAISTTNEKLFF
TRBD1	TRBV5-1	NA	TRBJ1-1	TGCGCCAGCAGCGGGGGACAGGGGGCGAGAGGGGCTTTCTTT	CASSGGQGARGAFF
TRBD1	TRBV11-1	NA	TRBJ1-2	TGTGCCAGCAGCACAGGGGGCTCTGGCTACACCTTC	CASSTGGSGYTF
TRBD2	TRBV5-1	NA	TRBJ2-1	TGCGCCAGCAGCAAAGGACTAGCGGCCAACAATGAGCAGTTCTTC	CASSKGLAANNEQFF